What follows are 8 T cell receptor beta chains derived from one specimen sequenced in a study of shared clonotypes between healthy human individuals. TCRdb's table, derived via immunoSEQ multiplex PCR, lists solely in-frame clones and lacks some. The profile covers over 850,000 clones, with more than 75% appearing a single time and approximately 0.5% taken by the ten largest. Sequences were obtained from memory CD4+ T cells from PBMCs. The subset denotes: CD45RA-negative fraction. These receptors originate from a man younger than 30 in good health. Some clones in this sample may be carry-over from other donors' samples.

The chain couples TRBV7-8 to TRBJ1-5; weak D call: TRBD1 (5 bases). The germline V gene has CDR1 SGHVS and CDR2 FQNEAQ. V lost 9 bases and J 4 bases, leaving 16 bases between the germline ends. CDR3 length equals 14 residues. The CDR3 region has the DNA TGTGCCAGTGGAGCTTTTGGGGGAAATCAGCCCCAGCATTTT. Translation: CASGAFGGNQPQHF. Using reference TRBV7-8 and TRBJ1-5 for the parts outside the CDR3, the full variable domain is GAGVSQSPRYKVAKRGQDVALRCDPISGHVSLFWYQQALGQGPEFLTYFQNEAQLDKSGLPSDRFFAERPEGSVSTLKIQRTQQEDSAVYLCASGAFGGNQPQHFGDGTRLSIL.

V usage is TRBV6-1 and J usage is TRBJ1-1; no firm D call. This CDR3 has 14 amino acids. CDR1 is MNHNS and CDR2 is SASEGT in the germline V gene. Trimming left V 8 bases short and J 0 bases short, with 13 bases between. The CDR3 coding sequence is TGTGCCAGCTTTTTCCGGGTTTTGAACACTGAAGCTTTCTTT. It yields the protein CASFFRVLNTEAFF.

The J gene is TRBJ1-1, the V gene TRBV5-1, with 9 bases matching TRBD1. V gave up 2 bases and J gave up 1 base; unmatched junction bases: 3. The CDR3 runs 15 residues. Per germline, CDR1 SGHRS and CDR2 YFSETQ. The CDR3 region is CASSFQTGGNTEAFF. In nucleotides, the CDR3 is TGCGCCAGCAGCTTCCAGACAGGGGGGAACACTGAAGCTTTCTTT.

The rearrangement links TRBV15 to TRBJ1-5; no firm D call. CDR3 size: 14 residues. V was trimmed by 0 bases and J by 6 bases, leaving 9 bases between them. CDR1 and CDR2 (germline): LNHNV, YYDKDF (reference sequence). The CDR3 reads CATSREGGGQPQHF. The CDR3 bases are TGTGCCACCAGCAGAGAGGGCGGAGGTCAGCCCCAGCATTTT.

The V call is TRBV5-1, the J call TRBJ1-1; D is perhaps TRBD1 (6 bases). This CDR3 is 15 amino acids long. Germline assignment: CDR1 SGHRS and CDR2 YFSETQ. The germline V and J ends were trimmed by 0 bases and 3 bases, with 12 bases remaining between them. DNA of the CDR3: TGCGCCAGCAGCTTGGTCGGGGCAGGGGACACTGAAGCTTTCTTT. Its protein is CASSLVGAGDTEAFF. The variable domain in full, completed from reference TRBV5-1 and TRBJ1-1, reads KAGVTQTPRYLIKTRGQQVTLSCSPISGHRSVSWYQQTPGQGLQFLFEYFSETQRNKGNFPGRFSGRQFSNSRSEMNVSTLELGDSALYLCASSLVGAGDTEAFFGQGTRLTVV.

For this clone: At one boundary the junction diverges from the germline segment, which might be a read error. The V and J genes are TRBV7-9 and TRBJ2-7; D tentatively reads TRBD1 or TRBD2 (7 bases each). Germline-derived CDR1 and CDR2 are SEHNR and FQNEAQ (reference sequence). This CDR3 region has 16 residues. The CDR3 coding sequence is TGTGCCGGCAGCACCCCACAGGGGACTATTTCCTACGAGCAGTACTTC. Translated: CAGSTPQGTISYEQYF.

The V call is TRBV7-9, the J call TRBJ2-1; 10 bases fit TRBD2. Per the germline V gene, CDR1 is SEHNR and CDR2 is FQNEAQ (reference sequence). This CDR3 is 14 amino acids long. V gave up 4 bases and J gave up 8 bases; unmatched junction bases: 5. In DNA, the CDR3 is TGTGCCAGCAGCTACGCTAGCGGGAGCGATGAGCAGTTCTTC. Amino acids: CASSYASGSDEQFF.

V is TRBV19 and J is TRBJ2-2, with TRBD1 identical over 7 bases. This CDR3 region has 15 residues. The germline V gene has CDR1 LNHDA and CDR2 SQIVND (reference sequence). V gave up 4 bases and J gave up 4 bases; unmatched junction bases: 6. CDR3 sequence: CASSTLQGFTGELFF. CDR3 nucleotides: TGTGCCAGTAGTACACTACAGGGGTTCACCGGGGAGCTGTTTTTT.